A selection of T cell receptor beta chains follows, all from one sample in a study of blood T cell repertoires in COVID-19. TCRdb's copy holds only in-frame clones and misses some; the assay was immunoSEQ multiplex PCR. There are under 300,000 clones in the sample; roughly four fifths occur only once, and roughly 4% lies in the top ten. Input material: peripheral blood. The receptors derive from a man aged 50 or older with acute or convalescent COVID-19. CDR3s include the opening cysteine and the closing phenylalanine or tryptophan. The D gene is left open where the match is weak. Rows may omit the clone size; those that give it use once, few, many or a size class.

CDR3 length	clone size	V gene	J gene	D gene	CDR3 DNA	CDR3 protein
13	-	TRBV5-6	TRBJ2-1	-	TGTGCCAGCAGCTTGGTAGTCTACAATGAGCAGTTCTTC	CASSLVVYNEQFF
15	-	TRBV28	TRBJ1-6	-	TGTGCCAGCAGTTTATCAACTGGGGGCAGGTCACCCCTCCACTTT	CASSLSTGGRSPLHF
13	-	TRBV5-1	TRBJ1-2	-	TGCGCCAGCAGCTTGGCGGGGGAGCATGGCTACACCTTC	CASSLAGEHGYTF
14	-	TRBV3-1/TRBV3-2	TRBJ2-2	-	TGTGCCAGCAGCCTTCACCAGGGTGACGGGGAGCTGTTTTTT	CASSLHQGDGELFF
12	-	TRBV24-1	TRBJ2-3	-	TGTGCCACTAGGGACTTCACAGATACGCAGTATTTT	CATRDFTDTQYF
18	-	TRBV5-6	TRBJ2-3	TRBD2	TGTGCCAGCAGCTTGGAGGGTAGCGGGAGGTTCAGCACAGATACGCAGTATTTT	CASSLEGSGRFSTDTQYF
14	-	TRBV9	TRBJ2-5	TRBD2	TGTGCCAGCAGCGTAGGAGCGGGACAAGAGACCCAGTACTTC	CASSVGAGQETQYF
15	-	TRBV6-5	TRBJ1-5	TRBD1	TGTGCCAGCAGCCGGACAGGGGGAAGCAATCAGCCCCAGCATTTT	CASSRTGGSNQPQHF
17	-	TRBV4-2	TRBJ2-2	TRBD1	TGTGCCAGCAGCCAACCCGGGACAGGGGGAAACACCGGGGAGCTGTTTTTT	CASSQPGTGGNTGELFF
13	-	TRBV30	TRBJ1-6	-	TGTGCCTGGAGTGTAGAGTATAATTCACCCCTCCACTTT	CAWSVEYNSPLHF
17	-	TRBV24-1	TRBJ2-1	TRBD2	TGTGCCACCATGAGTAGCGGGAGAGGGGGACCTAGCAATGAGCAGTTCTTC	CATMSSGRGGPSNEQFF
14	-	TRBV5-1	TRBJ1-4	TRBD1	TGCGCCAGCAGCTCACAGGGGCTTAATGAAAAACTGTTTTTT	CASSSQGLNEKLFF
13	-	TRBV25-1	TRBJ1-5	-	TGTGCTAGCTCGGGGGGGACGGGTCAGCCCCAGCATTTT	CASSGGTGQPQHF
12	-	TRBV19	TRBJ2-1	TRBD1	TGTGCCAGTAGGGGACAGTACAATGAGCAGTTCTTC	CASRGQYNEQFF
15	-	TRBV6-5	TRBJ2-2	TRBD1	TGTGCCAGCAGCATTTCGGACAGGTGGCCCGGGGAGCTGTTTTTT	CASSISDRWPGELFF
17	few	TRBV27	TRBJ1-5	TRBD1	TGTGCCAGCAGACGGGGGACAGGGGGAAATAGCAATCAGCCCCAGCATTTT	CASRRGTGGNSNQPQHF
12	-	TRBV7-9	TRBJ2-7	TRBD1	TGTGCCAGCAGGGGACAGGTCGGAGAGCAGTACTTC	CASRGQVGEQYF
14	-	TRBV20-1	TRBJ1-5	-	TGCAGTGCTAGTGAAAGGAGGGTTGGTCAGCCCCAGCATTTT	CSASERRVGQPQHF
14	-	TRBV5-1	TRBJ1-2	TRBD1	TGCGCCAGCAGCTTGGCCCAGGGGGTGTGGGGCTACACCTTC	CASSLAQGVWGYTF
14	few	TRBV15	TRBJ2-7	-	TGTGCCACCAGCAGAGCCGGGACAACCTACGAGCAGTACTTC	CATSRAGTTYEQYF
16	-	TRBV18	TRBJ1-5	TRBD1	TGTGCCAGCTCACCCCTTGGCGGGACAGAGAATCAGCCCCAGCATTTT	CASSPLGGTENQPQHF
14	few	TRBV7-2	TRBJ2-7	TRBD2	TGTGCCAGCAGTTTGGGACTAGCGGGAGTGGAGCAGTACTTC	CASSLGLAGVEQYF
16	once	TRBV6-5	TRBJ1-2	TRBD1	TGTGCCAGCAGTTTCTCCTCGGTCAGGGGGCAATATGGCTACACCTTC	CASSFSSVRGQYGYTF
14	-	TRBV30	TRBJ1-4	-	TGTGCCTGGAGTTTCCAGGAGGTCCGGGAAAAACTGTTTTTT	CAWSFQEVREKLFF
12	-	TRBV30	TRBJ2-7	-	TGTGCCTGGAGCTCTGGGGCTCGAATATCGTACTTC	CAWSSGARISYF
14	-	TRBV7-9	TRBJ1-5	TRBD1	TGTGCCAGCAGCTTAGGAGGGGGCGATCAGCCCCAGCATTTT	CASSLGGGDQPQHF
14	-	TRBV19	TRBJ1-5	TRBD1	TGTGCCAGTTCTGGGACAGGGGGAGGCCAGCCCCAGCATTTT	CASSGTGGGQPQHF
16	few	TRBV7-9	TRBJ1-1	TRBD1	TGTGCCAGCAGCCGTCAGACGGACAGGGTAGGCACTGAAGCTTTCTTT	CASSRQTDRVGTEAFF
15	-	TRBV6-5	TRBJ1-2	-	TGTGCCAGCAGGGCCGGGACACCAAACGAACCTGGCTACACCTTC	CASRAGTPNEPGYTF
16	-	TRBV5-1	TRBJ2-6	-	TGCGCCAGCAGCTTGGTGGAGAGCTCTGGGGCCAACGTCCTGACTTTC	CASSLVESSGANVLTF